Each of the 16 T cell receptor beta chains below was sequenced from the same sample in a study of T-cell reconstitution after alpha-beta-depleted transplantation in children. As it was prepared, the TCRbeta library received unique molecular identifiers. One entry per CDR3 protein, called by TCRdb with MiXCR from the PCR reads. The sample shows about 60,000 distinct CDR3 sequences, 44% of them seen only once. The input for sequencing was PBMCs, mostly from graft donor cells, taken 360 days after TCRalphabeta/CD19-depleted stem cell transplant. The receptors were gathered from a male patient younger than 18 who had a stem cell transplant for acute lymphoblastic leukemia, so the T cells may come from the graft donor.

V is TRBV11-1 and J is TRBJ2-3, with 13 bases matching TRBD2. The CDR3 runs 16 residues. The ends lost 6 bases at V and 5 bases at J; junction bases unmatched: 8. Germline CDR1 and CDR2: SGHAT and FQDESV (reference sequence). The CDR3 here is CASRPRTSGREDTQYF. The DNA of the CDR3 is TGTGCCAGCAGACCTCGGACTAGCGGGAGAGAAGATACGCAGTATTTT.

This clonotype has only a few counts. This chain connects TRBV29-1 to TRBJ2-7, with unresolved D. This CDR3 region has 12 residues. Germline V CDR1 and CDR2: SQVTM, ANQGSEA. Trimming removed 0 bases at V and 6 bases at J, with 9 bases between. CDR3 nucleotides: TGCAGCGTTGAAGAGGACCGAGTCGAGCAGTACTTC. Protein sequence: CSVEEDRVEQYF.

The rearrangement links TRBV10-2 to TRBJ2-3; D remains ambiguous. CDR1 and CDR2 (germline): WSHSY, SAAADI. CDR3 length: 14 residues. Trimming cost V 6 bases and J 0 bases, with 10 bases left between them. CDR3 sequence (DNA): TGCGCCAGCAGAACGGATTTCAGCACAGATACGCAGTATTTT. Its translation: CASRTDFSTDTQYF.

J is TRBJ1-2 and V is TRBV27, with D unresolved. This CDR3 has 14 amino acids. With 4 bases removed from V and 2 bases from J, the gap between germline ends came to 11 bases. Germline CDR1 MNHEY, CDR2 SMNVEV (reference sequence). CDR3 region: CASSYSAPNYGYTF. The CDR3 DNA is TGTGCCAGCAGTTACAGCGCTCCGAACTATGGCTACACCTTC.

This clonotype appeared once. This sequence joins TRBV5-1 and TRBJ1-5, with D perhaps TRBD1 (6 bases). Germline V lookup: CDR1 SGHRS, CDR2 YFSETQ. The CDR3 extends over 15 amino acids. Trimming stripped 5 bases from V and 2 bases from J, with 14 bases between. CDR3 amino acids: CASRRGGDGNQPQHF. Written as DNA, the CDR3 is TGCGCCAGCAGGAGAGGGGGGGATGGCAATCAGCCCCAGCATTTT.

The rearrangement links TRBV6-5 to TRBJ2-7; D tentatively fits TRBD1 or TRBD2 (5 bases each). The germline V gene has CDR1 MNHEY and CDR2 SVGAGI. The CDR3 spans 15 residues. Trimming shortened V by 2 bases and J by 2 bases, and 13 bases separated the two germline ends. The CDR3 is CASSYGTAFPYEQYF. CDR3 DNA: TGTGCCAGCAGTTACGGGACCGCTTTCCCCTACGAGCAGTACTTC.

The table lists this clonotype with a few counts. This chain connects TRBV3-1 to TRBJ2-7; 10 bases are a match to TRBD1. Germline values: CDR1 LGHDT, CDR2 YNNKEL (reference sequence). After removal of 1 base from V and 7 bases from J, the junction contained 19 bases not matched to a gene. The CDR3 spans 19 residues. The CDR3: CASSQVRGVAGQGHGEQYF. The CDR3 DNA is TGTGCCAGCAGCCAAGTAAGGGGAGTCGCGGGACAGGGGCACGGGGAGCAGTACTTC.

CDR3 loop: CASSFGGNGLYEQYF. In DNA form, the CDR3 reads TGTGCCAGCAGCTTTGGAGGGAACGGACTCTACGAGCAGTACTTC. The chain employs TRBV11-2 and TRBJ2-7; D might be TRBD2 (6 bases). CDR3 size: 15 residues. The ends were cut back, 3 bases at V and 3 bases at J, with 15 bases in the middle. From germline, CDR1 is SGHAT and CDR2 FQNNGV.

This clonotype was detected a few times. The CDR3 here is CASTFYEQYF. For the CDR3, the DNA is TGTGCCAGCACCTTCTACGAGCAGTACTTC. V usage is TRBV27 and J usage is TRBJ2-7; no clear D gene. The V gene's germline CDR1 is MNHEY and CDR2 SMNVEV (reference sequence). V shed 7 bases and J shed 3 bases, with 4 bases lying between them. The CDR3 loop spans 10 amino acids.

This clonotype has more than one count but fewer than ten. J is TRBJ1-1 and V is TRBV11-2; 7 bases align to TRBD1. This CDR3 spans 13 amino acids. V lost 3 bases and J lost 4; bases outside the gene matches: 2. Germline-derived CDR1 and CDR2 are SGHAT and FQNNGV. CDR3 sequence (DNA): TGTGCCAGCAGCTTTCCAGGGGGCACTGAAGCTTTCTTT. It specifies CASSFPGGTEAFF.

The V gene is TRBV4-1, the J gene TRBJ2-7; D might be TRBD1 (6 bases). Germline V gives CDR1 MGHRA, CDR2 YSYEKL. V lost 9 bases, J lost 2 bases, and 17 bases lay in between. The CDR3 sequence is 14 residues long. CDR3 nucleotides: TGCGCCAGTAAGGGGGACGTCGCTCCCTACGAGCAGTACTTC. Translation: CASKGDVAPYEQYF.

This clonotype was detected a few times. For the CDR3, the DNA is TGTGCCAGCAGCTCAGGGCGGGTTTTTTCTGTGGGTTCTACTCAAGAGACCCAGTACTTC. It translates to CASSSGRVFSVGSTQETQYF. The rearrangement joins TRBV7-8 to TRBJ2-5; D is possibly TRBD1 or TRBD2 (5 bases each). V lost 4 bases and J 2 bases, leaving 29 bases between the germline ends. Germline CDR1 and CDR2: SGHVS and FQNEAQ. The CDR3 spans 20 residues.

This clonotype was seen only a few times. The chain recombines TRBV4-2 with TRBJ1-2; D may be TRBD1 (5 bases). Looked up from germline, CDR1 is LGHNA and CDR2 is YNFKEQ. Trimming cost V 0 bases and J 3 bases, with 17 bases left between them. The CDR3 has 17 amino acids. CDR3: CASSQDQFAGLHYGYTF. DNA of the CDR3: TGTGCCAGCAGCCAAGATCAATTCGCAGGGCTCCACTATGGCTACACCTTC.

The table lists this clonotype with a few counts. The gene calls are TRBV9 and TRBJ2-1; unclear D gene. The germline V gene encodes CDR1 SGDLS and CDR2 YYNGEE. The V gene lost 2 bases and the J gene lost 5 bases, with 11 bases spanning the gap. The CDR3 has 14 amino acids. For the CDR3, the DNA is TGTGCCAGCAGCGTCCCCAATTCCAACAATGAGCAGTTCTTC. Encoded protein: CASSVPNSNNEQFF. Together with reference TRBV9 and TRBJ2-1, the CDR3 gives the full variable domain: DSGVTQTPKHLITATGQRVTLRCSPRSGDLSVYWYQQSLDQGLQFLIQYYNGEERAKGNILERFSAQQFPDLHSELNLSSLELGDSALYFCASSVPNSNNEQFFGPGTRLTVL.

This chain joins TRBV6-5 and TRBJ1-2, with no clear D. Germline V gives CDR1 MNHEY, CDR2 SVGAGI. With 3 bases removed from V and 1 base from J, the gap between germline ends came to 9 bases. CDR3 length equals 14 residues. The CDR3 sequence is CASSYYGVNYGYTF. The DNA for the CDR3 is TGTGCCAGCAGTTATTACGGGGTTAACTATGGCTACACCTTC.

This clonotype turned up a few times. This chain joins TRBV20-1 and TRBJ2-7; 7 bases align to TRBD1. The CDR3 sequence is 15 residues long. Germline loops: CDR1 DFQATT, CDR2 SNEGSKA (reference sequence). Trimming cost V 5 bases and J 2 bases; bases outside gene matches: 12. The CDR3 DNA is TGCAGTGCTTCTCCACGACAGGGAAACACCTACGAGCAGTACTTC. Its translation: CSASPRQGNTYEQYF.